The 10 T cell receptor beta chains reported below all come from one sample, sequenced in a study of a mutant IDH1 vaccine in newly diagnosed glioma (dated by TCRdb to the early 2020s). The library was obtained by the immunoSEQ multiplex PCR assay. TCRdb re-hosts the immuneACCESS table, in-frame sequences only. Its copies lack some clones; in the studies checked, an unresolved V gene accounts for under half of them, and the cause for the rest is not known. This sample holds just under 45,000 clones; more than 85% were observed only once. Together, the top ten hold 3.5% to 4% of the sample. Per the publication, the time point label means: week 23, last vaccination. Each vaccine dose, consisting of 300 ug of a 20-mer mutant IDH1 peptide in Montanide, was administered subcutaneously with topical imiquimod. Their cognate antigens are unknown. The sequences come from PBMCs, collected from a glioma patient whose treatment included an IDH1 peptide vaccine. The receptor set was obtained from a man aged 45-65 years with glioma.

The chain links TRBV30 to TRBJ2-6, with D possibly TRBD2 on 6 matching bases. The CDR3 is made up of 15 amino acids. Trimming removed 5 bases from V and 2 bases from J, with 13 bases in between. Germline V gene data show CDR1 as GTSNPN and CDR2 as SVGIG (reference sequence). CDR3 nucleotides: TGTGCCTGGGGGGGGTCGGGGGCTGGGGCCAACGTCCTGACTTTC. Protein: CAWGGSGAGANVLTF.

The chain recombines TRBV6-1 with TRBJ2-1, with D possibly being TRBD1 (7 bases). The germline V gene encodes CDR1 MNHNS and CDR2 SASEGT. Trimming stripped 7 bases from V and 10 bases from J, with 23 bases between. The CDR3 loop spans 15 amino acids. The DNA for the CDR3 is TGTGCCAGCACACCCAGGGGGGTAAGGGGACGGGAGCAGTTCTTC. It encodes CASTPRGVRGREQFF.

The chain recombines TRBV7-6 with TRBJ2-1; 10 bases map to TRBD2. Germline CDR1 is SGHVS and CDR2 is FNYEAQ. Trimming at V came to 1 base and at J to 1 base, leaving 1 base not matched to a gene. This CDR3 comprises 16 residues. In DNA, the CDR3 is TGTGCCAGCAGCTTAGTAGCGGGGGGTTCCTACAATGAGCAGTTCTTC. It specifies CASSLVAGGSYNEQFF. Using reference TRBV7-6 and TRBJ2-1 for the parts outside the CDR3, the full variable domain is GAGVSQSPRYKVTKRGQDVALRCDPISGHVSLYWYRQALGQGPEFLTYFNYEAQQDKSGLPNDRFSAERPEGSISTLTIQRTEQRDSAMYRCASSLVAGGSYNEQFFGPGTRLTVL.

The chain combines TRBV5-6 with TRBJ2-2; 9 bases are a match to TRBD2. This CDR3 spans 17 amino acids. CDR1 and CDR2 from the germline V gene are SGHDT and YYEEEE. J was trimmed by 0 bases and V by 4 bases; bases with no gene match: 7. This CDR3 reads CASSPLLAGPNTGELFF. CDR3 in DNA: TGTGCCAGCAGCCCCTTACTAGCGGGCCCGAACACCGGGGAGCTGTTTTTT.

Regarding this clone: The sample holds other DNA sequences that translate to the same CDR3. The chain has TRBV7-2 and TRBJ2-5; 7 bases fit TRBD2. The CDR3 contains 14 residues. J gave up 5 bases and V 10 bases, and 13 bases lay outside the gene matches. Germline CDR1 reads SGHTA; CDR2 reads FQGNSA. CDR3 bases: TGTGCCAATTCCAGGTGGGGGGGGACGGAGACCCAGTACTTC. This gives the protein CANSRWGGTETQYF. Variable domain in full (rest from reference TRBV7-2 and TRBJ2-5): GAGVSQSPSNKVTEKGKDVELRCDPISGHTALYWYRQSLGQGLEFLIYFQGNSAPDKSGLPSDRFSAERTGGSVSTLTIQRTQQEDSAVYLCANSRWGGTETQYFGPGTRLLVL.

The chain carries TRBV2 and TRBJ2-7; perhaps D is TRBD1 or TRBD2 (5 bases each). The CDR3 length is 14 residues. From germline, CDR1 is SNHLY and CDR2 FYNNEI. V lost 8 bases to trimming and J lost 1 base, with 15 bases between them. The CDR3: CASYARDHSYEQYF. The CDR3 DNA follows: TGTGCCAGCTACGCTCGGGACCATTCCTACGAGCAGTACTTC.

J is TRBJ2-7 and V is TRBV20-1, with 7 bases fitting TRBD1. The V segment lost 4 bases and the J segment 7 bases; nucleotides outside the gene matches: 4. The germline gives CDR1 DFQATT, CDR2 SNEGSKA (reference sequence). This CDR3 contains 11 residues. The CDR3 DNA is TGCAGTGCTACCCAGGACAGGGAGCAGTACTTC. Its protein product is CSATQDREQYF.

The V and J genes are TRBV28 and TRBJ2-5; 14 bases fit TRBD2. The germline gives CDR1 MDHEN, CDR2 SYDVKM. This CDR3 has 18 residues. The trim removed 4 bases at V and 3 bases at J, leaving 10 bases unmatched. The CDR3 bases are TGTGCCAGCAGTTCAAGACTAGCGGGGGGGCCTTTGAAAGAGACCCAGTACTTC. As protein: CASSSRLAGGPLKETQYF.

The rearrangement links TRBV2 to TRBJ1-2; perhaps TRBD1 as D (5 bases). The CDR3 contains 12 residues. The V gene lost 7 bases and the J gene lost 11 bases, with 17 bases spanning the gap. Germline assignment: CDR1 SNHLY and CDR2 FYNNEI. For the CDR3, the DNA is TGTGCCAGCACGATACGGGACCTTAGGTACACCTTC. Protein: CASTIRDLRYTF. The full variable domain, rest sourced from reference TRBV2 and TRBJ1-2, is EPEVTQTPSHQVTQMGQEVILRCVPISNHLYFYWYRQILGQKVEFLVSFYNNEISEKSEIFDDQFSVERPDGSNFTLKIRSTKLEDSAMYFCASTIRDLRYTFGSGTRLTVV.

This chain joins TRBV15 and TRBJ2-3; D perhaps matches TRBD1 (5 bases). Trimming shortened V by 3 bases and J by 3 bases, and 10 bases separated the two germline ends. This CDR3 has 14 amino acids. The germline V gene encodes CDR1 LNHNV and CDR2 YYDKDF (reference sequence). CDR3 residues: CATSSGRQTDTQYF. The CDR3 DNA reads TGTGCCACCAGCAGTGGACGACAGACAGATACGCAGTATTTT.